This T cell receptor beta chain emerged from a study of blood T cell repertoires in COVID-19. TCRdb's table, derived via immunoSEQ multiplex PCR, lists solely in-frame clones and lacks some. The sample carries around 130,000 clones, around 82% recorded once. The CDR3 consists of 12 residues. CDR1 is WSHSY, CDR2 SAAADI, per germline. V was cut by 2 bases and J by 5 bases, with 7 bases left in between. The V gene is TRBV10-2, the J gene TRBJ2-7; no firm D call. The source of this sequence is a human donor in a cohort sampled during active COVID-19. The sequenced sample consisted of peripheral blood. Here the CDR3 reads CASSELGDEQYF. The CDR3 nucleotides are TGCGCCAGCAGTGAGCTTGGAGACGAGCAGTACTTC.